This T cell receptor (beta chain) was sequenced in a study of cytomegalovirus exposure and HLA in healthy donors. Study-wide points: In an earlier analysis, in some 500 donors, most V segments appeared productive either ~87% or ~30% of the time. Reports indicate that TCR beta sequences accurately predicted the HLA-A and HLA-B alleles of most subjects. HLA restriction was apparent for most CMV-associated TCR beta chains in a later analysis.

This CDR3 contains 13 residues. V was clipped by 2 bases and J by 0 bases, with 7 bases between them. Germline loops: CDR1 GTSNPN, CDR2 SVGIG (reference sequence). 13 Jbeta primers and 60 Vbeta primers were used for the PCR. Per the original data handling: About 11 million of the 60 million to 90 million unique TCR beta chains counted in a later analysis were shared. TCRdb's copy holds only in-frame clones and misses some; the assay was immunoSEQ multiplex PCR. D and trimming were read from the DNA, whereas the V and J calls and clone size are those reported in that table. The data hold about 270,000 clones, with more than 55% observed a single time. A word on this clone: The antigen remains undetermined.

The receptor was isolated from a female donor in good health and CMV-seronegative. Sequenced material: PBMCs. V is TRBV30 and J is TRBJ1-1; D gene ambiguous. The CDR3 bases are TGTGCCTGGAGTCCTCAGTTGAACACTGAAGCTTTCTTT. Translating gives CAWSPQLNTEAFF.